A single sample gave rise to the 29 T cell receptor beta chains below, sequenced in a study of blood T cell repertoires in COVID-19. TCRdb keeps only in-frame clones here, not all; method: immunoSEQ multiplex PCR. The sample records about 280,000 clones, 88% being singletons. Sequenced input: PBMCs or T cells enriched from blood (not recorded which). The receptors originated from a woman aged 55 to 70 in a cohort exposed to, infected with or recovered from COVID-19 (not recorded which).

The chain recombines TRBV27 with TRBJ1-2; D might be TRBD1 (6 bases). The CDR3 is 16 amino acids. Germline-derived CDR1 and CDR2 are MNHEY and SMNVEV (reference sequence). Trimming shortened V by 2 bases and J by 7 bases, and 20 bases separated the two germline ends. The CDR3 is CASSLRPPGRGPGYTF. The CDR3 DNA reads as TGTGCCAGCAGTTTAAGGCCCCCAGGCAGGGGACCTGGCTACACCTTC.

The V and J genes are TRBV7-2 and TRBJ2-1; D might be TRBD2 (5 bases). The CDR3 extends over 13 amino acids. V gave up 1 base and J gave up 8 bases, with 9 bases separating them. The germline V gene has CDR1 SGHTA and CDR2 FQGNSA. CDR3 in amino acids: CASSLGLAHEQFF. DNA of the CDR3: TGTGCCAGCAGCTTAGGCCTAGCTCATGAGCAGTTCTTC. Full variable domain (missing parts from reference TRBV7-2 and TRBJ2-1): GAGVSQSPSNKVTEKGKDVELRCDPISGHTALYWYRQSLGQGLEFLIYFQGNSAPDKSGLPSDRFSAERTGGSVSTLTIQRTQQEDSAVYLCASSLGLAHEQFFGPGTRLTVL.

J is TRBJ1-5 and V is TRBV6-6; D may be TRBD1 (5 bases). This CDR3 has 15 residues. Germline V gene lookup returns CDR1 MNHNY and CDR2 SVGAGI (reference sequence). V was trimmed by 6 bases and J by 0 bases, leaving 12 bases between them. The CDR3 DNA reads TGTGCCAGCAGACCGGGGGGAAGTAGCAATCAGCCCCAGCATTTT. Its protein is CASRPGGSSNQPQHF.

The chain couples TRBV5-4 to TRBJ2-7, with D perhaps matching TRBD1 (6 bases). The CDR3 consists of 15 residues. The V gene lost 6 bases and the J gene lost 1 base, with 17 bases spanning the gap. Germline CDR1 is SGHNT and CDR2 is YYREEE (reference sequence). The CDR3 loop reads CASTPGQGRSYEQYF. For the CDR3, the DNA is TGTGCCAGCACCCCGGGGCAGGGGCGATCCTACGAGCAGTACTTC.

The gene calls are TRBV5-1 and TRBJ2-7, with TRBD2 as a possible D gene (5 bases). The V and J ends lost 2 bases and 6 bases respectively, with 9 bases between them. This CDR3 has 12 amino acids. The germline V gene encodes CDR1 SGHRS and CDR2 YFSETQ. CDR3 DNA: TGCGCCAGCAGCTTAGGAGGAAGCGAGCAGTACTTC. Its translation is CASSLGGSEQYF.

The chain couples TRBV7-9 to TRBJ2-7; tentative D call: TRBD1 (5 bases). The CDR3 spans 13 residues. Germline values: CDR1 SEHNR, CDR2 FQNEAQ (reference sequence). V lost 5 bases, J lost 3 bases, and 11 bases lay in between. In nucleotides, the CDR3 is TGTGCCAGCAGCGGACGACAGAACTACGAGCAGTACTTC. Translation gives CASSGRQNYEQYF. Based on the CDR3 plus reference TRBV7-9 and TRBJ2-7, the full variable domain is DTGVSQNPRHKITKRGQNVTFRCDPISEHNRLYWYRQTLGQGPEFLTYFQNEAQLEKSRLLSDRFSAERPKGSFSTLEIQRTEQGDSAMYLCASSGRQNYEQYFGPGTRLTVT.

The table lists this clone with a few counts. The rearrangement links TRBV2 to TRBJ1-5; 7 bases match TRBD1. The V gene end was trimmed by 2 bases and the J gene end by 2 bases; junction bases not matched to a gene: 3. The length of the CDR3 is 15 residues. The germline CDR1 and CDR2 sequences are SNHLY and FYNNEI. CDR3 nucleotide sequence: TGTGCCAGCAGTGAATTGGGACAGCGCAATCAGCCCCAGCATTTT. Its protein is CASSELGQRNQPQHF.

This clone was found a few times. The V gene is TRBV6-5, the J gene TRBJ2-7, with TRBD1 identical over 9 bases. Germline V gene sequence: CDR1 MNHEY, CDR2 SVGAGI. Unmatched junction bases numbered 10, after V lost 5 bases and J lost 5 bases. CDR3 length: 15 residues. CDR3: CASSINQGTGNEQYF. In nucleotides, the CDR3 is TGTGCCAGCAGTATAAATCAAGGGACAGGGAACGAGCAGTACTTC.

This chain uses TRBV12-5 with TRBJ1-2; possibly TRBD1 for D (5 bases). Looked up from germline, CDR1 is LGHNT and CDR2 is FRNRAP. The length of the CDR3 is 14 residues. V was clipped by 5 bases and J by 6 bases, with 16 bases between them. The CDR3 loop is CASGPVWGNHGYTF. CDR3 nucleotides: TGTGCTAGTGGTCCCGTGTGGGGCAACCATGGCTACACCTTC.

The chain carries TRBV2 and TRBJ1-5, with no clear D. Germline V gene data show CDR1 as SNHLY and CDR2 as FYNNEI. V shed 3 bases and J shed 3 bases, with 12 bases lying between them. The length of the CDR3 is 15 residues. The CDR3: CASSEEKSANQPQHF. The CDR3, as DNA: TGTGCCAGCAGTGAGGAAAAAAGCGCCAATCAGCCCCAGCATTTT.

The chain couples TRBV5-1 to TRBJ2-7, with D possibly matching TRBD2 (6 bases). CDR3 length: 14 residues. Trimming cost V 5 bases and J 1 base, with 13 bases left between them. Germline CDR1 and CDR2: SGHRS and YFSETQ. The CDR3 here is CASRLDGRSYEQYF. The CDR3, as DNA: TGCGCCAGCAGACTGGACGGGAGATCCTACGAGCAGTACTTC.

J is TRBJ2-7 and V is TRBV19; 12 bases line up with TRBD1. Germline trimming cut 3 bases from V and 6 bases from J; bases unmatched to any gene: 3. Germline loops: CDR1 LNHDA, CDR2 SQIVND (reference sequence). There are 14 residues in the CDR3. The CDR3 coding sequence is TGTGCCAGTAGTATTGGGACAGGGGGCGGCGAGCAGTACTTC. Translating gives CASSIGTGGGEQYF.

The J gene is TRBJ2-7, the V gene TRBV28; 7 bases agree with TRBD1. Germline values: CDR1 MDHEN, CDR2 SYDVKM. Trimming took 4 bases from V and 13 from J; bases not matched to a gene: 13. This CDR3 is built from 13 residues. CDR3 region: CASSSSDLTGSYF. Here the CDR3 DNA reads TGTGCCAGCAGTTCTTCCGATCTGACAGGGTCATACTTC.

The chain is built from TRBV9 and TRBJ2-1, with D maybe TRBD2 (7 bases). Germline-derived CDR1 and CDR2 are SGDLS and YYNGEE. V was clipped by 1 base and J by 7 bases, with 24 bases between them. This CDR3 has 18 residues. CDR3 protein: CASSVTGPGAGERNEQFF. The CDR3 coding sequence is TGTGCCAGCAGCGTAACGGGCCCGGGGGCGGGAGAGAGGAATGAGCAGTTCTTC.

The V gene is TRBV7-8, the J gene TRBJ1-6, with unresolved D. In germline, CDR1 is SGHVS, CDR2 FQNEAQ. The germline V and J ends were trimmed by 7 bases and 0 bases, with 13 bases remaining between them. CDR3 length: 16 amino acids. In DNA, the CDR3 is TGTGCCAGCACCCAGCGGCAGAGCTCCTATAATTCACCCCTCCACTTT. This codes for CASTQRQSSYNSPLHF.

The chain uses TRBV5-1 and TRBJ2-7; TRBD1 matches 8 bases. Germline V gene data show CDR1 as SGHRS and CDR2 as YFSETQ. The V and J ends lost 0 bases and 5 bases, in that order; junction bases with no gene match: 16. The CDR3 runs to 18 residues. The DNA for the CDR3 is TGCGCCAGCAGCTTGGGGCGCGACAGGGGAGTTATTGGGCACGAGCAGTACTTC. Its protein product is CASSLGRDRGVIGHEQYF.

The chain uses TRBV2 and TRBJ2-1; the match to TRBD2 covers 14 bases. J lost 9 bases, V lost 2 bases, and 9 bases had no gene match. The length of the CDR3 is 17 residues. Germline V lookup: CDR1 SNHLY, CDR2 FYNNEI. CDR3 nucleotides: TGTGCCAGCAGTGAACCGCTAGGACTAGCGGGAGGTGCTGAGCAGTTCTTC. This sequence encodes CASSEPLGLAGGAEQFF.

In its sample, this clone was seen once. Other DNA sequences from this sample encode an identical CDR3 as well. V is TRBV5-1 and J is TRBJ1-1; possible D gene TRBD1, 5 bases. V was trimmed by 4 bases and J by 2 bases, leaving 9 bases between them. Germline lookup yields CDR1 SGHRS and CDR2 YFSETQ. The CDR3 has 13 amino acids. The CDR3 DNA sequence: TGCGCCAGCAGCCTAGACAGCAACACTGAAGCTTTCTTT. Translated, it gives CASSLDSNTEAFF.

J is TRBJ1-5 and V is TRBV7-2; 7 nucleotides agree with TRBD1. V lost 3 bases to trimming and J lost 5 bases; unmatched junction nucleotides: 4. Germline lookup yields CDR1 SGHTA and CDR2 FQGNSA. The CDR3 consists of 14 residues. The CDR3: CASSFSQGDQPQHF. The CDR3 nucleotides read TGTGCCAGCAGCTTTTCCCAGGGGGATCAGCCCCAGCATTTT.

The chain has TRBV28 and TRBJ2-7; D is possibly TRBD1 (6 bases). Deletions cut 4 bases from V and 2 bases from J, with 21 bases between. CDR3 size: 17 residues. Germline V gene data show CDR1 as MDHEN and CDR2 as SYDVKM. CDR3 sequence reads: CASSSISRRQVTYEQYF. In DNA, the CDR3 is TGTGCCAGCAGTTCTATTAGCCGTCGACAGGTGACCTACGAGCAGTACTTC.

This rearrangement joins TRBV6-5 to TRBJ2-5, with TRBD2 matching 10 bases. The CDR3 length is 15 residues. Germline V gene data show CDR1 as MNHEY and CDR2 as SVGAGI. V lost 2 bases, J lost 5 bases, and 5 bases stayed unmatched. CDR3 sequence (DNA): TGTGCCAGCAGTTACGGGACTAGCGCAAGGGAGACCCAGTACTTC. Translating gives CASSYGTSARETQYF.

This clone was counted between two and nine times. The genes are TRBV7-2 and TRBJ2-1, with TRBD2 matching 10 bases. From germline, CDR1 is SGHTA and CDR2 FQGNSA. This CDR3 contains 14 residues. The junction had 3 bases not matched to a gene; V was cut back by 4 bases and J by 6 bases. The CDR3 region has the DNA TGTGCCAGCAGCTCAGCGGGAGGGATCAATGAGCAGTTCTTC. This encodes CASSSAGGINEQFF.

The V and J genes are TRBV19 and TRBJ2-3; no reliable D call. Per germline, CDR1 LNHDA and CDR2 SQIVND (reference sequence). CDR3 length: 14 amino acids. The V and J ends lost 6 bases and 0 bases respectively, with 10 bases between them. CDR3 nucleotides: TGTGCCAGTAGGCCTAGTCATAGCACAGATACGCAGTATTTT. Protein: CASRPSHSTDTQYF.

V gene TRBV28 combines with J gene TRBJ1-2; 8 bases map to TRBD1. From germline, CDR1 is MDHEN and CDR2 SYDVKM. After removal of 7 bases from V and 6 bases from J, the junction contained 7 bases not matched to a gene. This CDR3 has 13 residues. The CDR3 sequence: CASTRTGLDGYTF. In DNA, the CDR3 is TGTGCCAGCACCCGGACAGGGCTGGATGGCTACACCTTC.

This clone was picked up a small number of times. The rearrangement uses TRBV28 and TRBJ2-7; 12 positions match TRBD1. V shed 3 bases, J shed 7 bases, and the junction held 4 bases outside the gene matches. Germline CDR1 reads MDHEN; CDR2 reads SYDVKM. This CDR3 is built from 14 residues. The chain's CDR3 is CASSLGQGAREQYF. In DNA, the CDR3 is TGTGCCAGCAGTTTGGGACAGGGGGCGAGGGAGCAGTACTTC.

V and J are TRBV3-1 (or the pseudogene TRBV3-2) and TRBJ2-7, with 9 positions matching TRBD1. With 1 base clipped from V and 7 bases from J, the junction kept 11 bases outside the gene matches. The CDR3 covers 16 residues. The V gene's germline CDR1 is LGHDT and CDR2 YNNKEL (reference sequence). As DNA, the CDR3 is TGTGCCAGCAGCCAAGGGGTCATTACAGGGGGCGGGGAGCAGTACTTC. The encoded protein is CASSQGVITGGGEQYF.

The DNA for the CDR3 is TGCAGCGCGGGGACCGGAGGCGCCGGGGAGCTGTTTTTT. Protein sequence: CSAGTGGAGELFF. This sequence joins TRBV29-1 and TRBJ2-2, with D perhaps given as TRBD1 or TRBD2 (5 bases each). Trimming removed 7 bases at V and 6 bases at J, with 15 bases between. This CDR3 contains 13 residues. Germline assignment: CDR1 SQVTM and CDR2 ANQGSEA.

CDR3 amino acids: CASSLGGGVTQYF. CDR3 DNA sequence: TGTGCCAGTAGTTTAGGGGGAGGCGTGACCCAGTACTTC. The chain couples TRBV19 to TRBJ2-5; D possibly matches TRBD1 or TRBD2 (6 bases each). This CDR3 has 13 residues. Trimming took 5 bases from V and 7 from J, leaving 14 bases between them. Germline-derived CDR1 and CDR2 are LNHDA and SQIVND (reference sequence).

This rearrangement joins TRBV7-8 to TRBJ2-7; 8 positions agree with TRBD2. J lost 3 bases, V lost 5 bases, and 9 bases had no gene match. CDR1 and CDR2 from the germline V gene are SGHVS and FQNEAQ. The CDR3 is made up of 15 amino acids. CDR3 nucleotide sequence: TGTGCCAGCAGCCCCCGGGAGGGATGGGGCTACGAGCAGTACTTC. Its protein product is CASSPREGWGYEQYF.